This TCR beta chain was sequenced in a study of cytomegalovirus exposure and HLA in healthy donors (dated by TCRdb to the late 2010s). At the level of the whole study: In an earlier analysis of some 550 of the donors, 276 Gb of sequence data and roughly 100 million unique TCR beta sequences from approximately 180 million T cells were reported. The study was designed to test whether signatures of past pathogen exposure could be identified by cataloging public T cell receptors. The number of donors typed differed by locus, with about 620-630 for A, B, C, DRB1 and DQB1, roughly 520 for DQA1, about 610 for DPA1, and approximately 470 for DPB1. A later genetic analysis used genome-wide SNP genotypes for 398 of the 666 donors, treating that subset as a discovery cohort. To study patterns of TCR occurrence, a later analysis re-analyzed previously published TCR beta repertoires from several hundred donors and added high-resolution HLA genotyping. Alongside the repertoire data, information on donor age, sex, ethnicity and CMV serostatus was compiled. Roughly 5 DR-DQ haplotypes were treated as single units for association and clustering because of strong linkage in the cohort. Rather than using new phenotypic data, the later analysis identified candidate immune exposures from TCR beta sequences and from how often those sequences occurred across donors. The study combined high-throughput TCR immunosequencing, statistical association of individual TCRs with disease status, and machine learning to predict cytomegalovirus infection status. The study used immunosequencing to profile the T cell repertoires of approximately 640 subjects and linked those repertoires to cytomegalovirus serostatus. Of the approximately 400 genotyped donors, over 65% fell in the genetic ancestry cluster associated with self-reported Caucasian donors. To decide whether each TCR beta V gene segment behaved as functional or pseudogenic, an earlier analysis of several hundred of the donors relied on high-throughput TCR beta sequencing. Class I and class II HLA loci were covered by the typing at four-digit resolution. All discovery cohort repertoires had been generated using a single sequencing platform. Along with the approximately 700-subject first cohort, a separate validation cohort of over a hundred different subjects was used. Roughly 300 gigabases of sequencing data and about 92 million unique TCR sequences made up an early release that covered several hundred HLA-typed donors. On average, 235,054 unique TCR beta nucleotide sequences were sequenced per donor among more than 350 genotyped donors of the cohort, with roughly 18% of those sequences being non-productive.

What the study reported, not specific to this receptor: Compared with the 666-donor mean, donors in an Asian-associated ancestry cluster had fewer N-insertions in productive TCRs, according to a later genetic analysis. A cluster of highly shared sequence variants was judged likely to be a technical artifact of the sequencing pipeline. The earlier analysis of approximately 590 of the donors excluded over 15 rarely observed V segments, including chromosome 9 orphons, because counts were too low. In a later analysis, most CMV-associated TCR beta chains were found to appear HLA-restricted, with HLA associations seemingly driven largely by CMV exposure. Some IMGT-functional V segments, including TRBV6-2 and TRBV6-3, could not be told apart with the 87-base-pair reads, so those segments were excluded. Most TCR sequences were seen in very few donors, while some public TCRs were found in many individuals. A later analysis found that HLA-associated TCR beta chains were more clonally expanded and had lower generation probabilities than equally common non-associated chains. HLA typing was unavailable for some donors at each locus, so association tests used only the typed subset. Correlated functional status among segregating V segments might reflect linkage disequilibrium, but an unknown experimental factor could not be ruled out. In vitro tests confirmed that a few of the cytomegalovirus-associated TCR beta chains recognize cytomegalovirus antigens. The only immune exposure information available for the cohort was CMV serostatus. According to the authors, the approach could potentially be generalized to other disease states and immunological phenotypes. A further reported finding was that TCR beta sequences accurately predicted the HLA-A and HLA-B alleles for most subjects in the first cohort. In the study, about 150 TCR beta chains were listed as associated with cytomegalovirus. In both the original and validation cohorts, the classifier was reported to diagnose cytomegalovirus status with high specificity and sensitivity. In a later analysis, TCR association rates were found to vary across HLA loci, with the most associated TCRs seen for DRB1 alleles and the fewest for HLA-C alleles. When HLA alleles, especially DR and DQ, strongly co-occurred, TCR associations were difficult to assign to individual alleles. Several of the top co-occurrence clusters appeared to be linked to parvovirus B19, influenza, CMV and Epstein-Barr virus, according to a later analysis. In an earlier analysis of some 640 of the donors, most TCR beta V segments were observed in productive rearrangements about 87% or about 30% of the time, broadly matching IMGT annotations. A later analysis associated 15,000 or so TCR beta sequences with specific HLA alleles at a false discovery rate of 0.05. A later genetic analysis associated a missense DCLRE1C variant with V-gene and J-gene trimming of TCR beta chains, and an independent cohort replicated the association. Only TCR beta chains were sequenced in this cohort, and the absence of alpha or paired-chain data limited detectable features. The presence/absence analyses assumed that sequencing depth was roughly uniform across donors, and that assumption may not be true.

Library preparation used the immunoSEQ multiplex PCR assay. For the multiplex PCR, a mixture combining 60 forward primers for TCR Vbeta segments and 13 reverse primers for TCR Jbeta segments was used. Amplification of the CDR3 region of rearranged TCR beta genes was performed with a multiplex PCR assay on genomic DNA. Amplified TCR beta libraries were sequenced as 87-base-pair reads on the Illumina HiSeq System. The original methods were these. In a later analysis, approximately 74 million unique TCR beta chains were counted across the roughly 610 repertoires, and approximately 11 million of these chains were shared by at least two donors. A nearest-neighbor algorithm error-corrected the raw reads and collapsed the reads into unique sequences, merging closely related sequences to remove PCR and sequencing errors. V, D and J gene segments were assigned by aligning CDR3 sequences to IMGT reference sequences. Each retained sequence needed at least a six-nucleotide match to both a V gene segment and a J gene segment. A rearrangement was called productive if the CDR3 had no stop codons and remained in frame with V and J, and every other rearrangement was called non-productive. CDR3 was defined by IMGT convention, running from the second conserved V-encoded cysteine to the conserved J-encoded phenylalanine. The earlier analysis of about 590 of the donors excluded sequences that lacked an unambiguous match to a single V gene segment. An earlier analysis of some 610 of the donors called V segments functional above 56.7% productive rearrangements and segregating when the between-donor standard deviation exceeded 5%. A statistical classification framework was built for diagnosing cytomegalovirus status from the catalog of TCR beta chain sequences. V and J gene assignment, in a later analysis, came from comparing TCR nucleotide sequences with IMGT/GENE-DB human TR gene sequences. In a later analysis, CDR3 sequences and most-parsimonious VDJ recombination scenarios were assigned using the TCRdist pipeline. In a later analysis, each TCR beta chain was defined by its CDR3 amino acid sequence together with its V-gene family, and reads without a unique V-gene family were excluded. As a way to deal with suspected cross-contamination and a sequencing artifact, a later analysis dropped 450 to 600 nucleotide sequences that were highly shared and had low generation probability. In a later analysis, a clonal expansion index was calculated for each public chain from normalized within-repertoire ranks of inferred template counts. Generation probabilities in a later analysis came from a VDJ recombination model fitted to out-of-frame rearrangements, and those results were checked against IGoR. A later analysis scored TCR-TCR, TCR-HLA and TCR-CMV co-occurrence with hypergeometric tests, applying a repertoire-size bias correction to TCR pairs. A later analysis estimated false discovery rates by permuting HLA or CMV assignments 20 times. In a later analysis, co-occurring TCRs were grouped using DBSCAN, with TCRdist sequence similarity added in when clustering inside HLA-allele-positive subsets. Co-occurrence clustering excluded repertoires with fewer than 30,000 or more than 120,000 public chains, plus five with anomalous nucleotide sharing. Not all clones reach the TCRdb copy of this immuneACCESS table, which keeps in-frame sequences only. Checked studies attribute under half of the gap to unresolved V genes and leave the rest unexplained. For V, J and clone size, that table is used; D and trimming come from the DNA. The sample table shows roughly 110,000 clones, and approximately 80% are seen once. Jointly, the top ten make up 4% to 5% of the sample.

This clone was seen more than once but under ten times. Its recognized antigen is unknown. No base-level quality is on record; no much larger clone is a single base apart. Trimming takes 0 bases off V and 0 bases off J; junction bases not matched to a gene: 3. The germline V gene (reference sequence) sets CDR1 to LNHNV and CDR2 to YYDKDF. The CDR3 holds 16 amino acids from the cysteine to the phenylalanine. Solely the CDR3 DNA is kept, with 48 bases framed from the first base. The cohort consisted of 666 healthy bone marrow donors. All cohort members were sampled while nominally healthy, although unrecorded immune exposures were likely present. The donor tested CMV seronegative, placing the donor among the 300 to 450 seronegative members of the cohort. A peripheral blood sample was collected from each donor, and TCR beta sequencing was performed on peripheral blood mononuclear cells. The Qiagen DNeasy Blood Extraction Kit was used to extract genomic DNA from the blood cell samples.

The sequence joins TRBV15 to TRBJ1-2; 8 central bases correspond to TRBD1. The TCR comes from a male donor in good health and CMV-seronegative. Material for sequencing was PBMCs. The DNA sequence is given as TGTGCCACCAGCAGAGAGGACAGGGCCGCTAACTATGGCTACACCTTC. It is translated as CATSREDRAANYGYTF.